One TCR beta chain is described in this entry. Each TRB amplification used roughly 250-550 ng of genomic DNA from blood. CDR3 length: 14 amino acids. V shed 3 bases and J shed 9 bases, with 21 bases lying between them. Germline loops: CDR1 DFQATT, CDR2 SNEGSKA (reference sequence). BIOMED2 TRB-A/B primer pools were used in multiplex TRB PCR. TCRdb processed the multiplex PCR reads anew with MiXCR; each CDR3 protein has one entry. The table lists about 11,000 distinct CDR3 sequences, 33% of them singletons, with over 15% in the top ten. This specimen comes from a study of T and B cells in COVID-19 patients. Turning to the study itself: The recovered cohort's median age was around 30 years, versus approximately 70 years in active infection.

The chain is built from TRBV20-1 and TRBJ2-7; possibly TRBD1 or TRBD2 for D (7 bases each). The sample was blood. This sequence originates from a human donor with active COVID-19. CDR3 bases: TGCAGTGCTAGTTGGGGGCCGCAGGGGGGGAGGCAGTACTTC. It specifies CSASWGPQGGRQYF.